The 19 T cell receptor beta chains given below trace back to one sample, sequenced in a study of a mutant IDH1 vaccine in newly diagnosed glioma. Noted time point: baseline, week 1 (first vaccination visit). Documented treatment: pre-vaccination baseline after standard-of-care therapy. Repertoires were generated with immunoSEQ multiplex PCR, while TCRdb's copy carries only in-frame clones and drops some. The sample carries 30,000 or so clones, around 85% recorded once. Sequences were derived from PBMCs, sampled from a glioma patient treated with radiotherapy, temozolomide or both. The source is a woman between 35 and 50 years old with glioma.

This clone was seen just once. This sequence joins TRBV2 and TRBJ2-7; 10 bases map to TRBD2. There are 13 residues in the CDR3. The germline CDR1 and CDR2 sequences are SNHLY and FYNNEI. The V segment lost 8 bases and the J segment 3 bases; nucleotides outside the gene matches: 4. DNA for the CDR3: TGTGCCAGCCGGACTAGCGGCAGCTACGAGCAGTACTTC. Protein sequence: CASRTSGSYEQYF.

V gene TRBV10-3 combines with J gene TRBJ1-3, with D perhaps TRBD1 (5 bases). The V gene's germline CDR1 is ENHRY and CDR2 SYGVKD. The V gene lost 3 bases and the J gene lost 0 bases, with 12 bases spanning the gap. This CDR3 spans 16 amino acids. CDR3 nucleotides: TGTGCCATCAGTGACCCGACAGTAAACTCTGGAAACACCATATATTTT. It is translated as CAISDPTVNSGNTIYF.

The chain links TRBV5-1 to TRBJ2-2; D is possibly TRBD1 (5 bases). This CDR3 has 14 amino acids. CDR1 SGHRS and CDR2 YFSETQ come from the germline V gene. V was clipped by 2 bases and J by 3 bases, with 8 bases between them. The CDR3 coding sequence is TGCGCCAGCAGCTTAACAGGCTACACCGGGGAGCTGTTTTTT. Translated, it gives CASSLTGYTGELFF.

Only one count was recorded for this clone. CDR3 coding DNA: TGTGCCAGCAGTGAAAAACGGACAGTTTATCAGCCCCAGCATTTT. Protein product: CASSEKRTVYQPQHF. V is TRBV2 and J is TRBJ1-5; weak D call: TRBD1 (6 bases). The CDR3 has 15 amino acids. Trimming cost V 2 bases and J 5 bases, with 13 bases left between them. The germline gives CDR1 SNHLY, CDR2 FYNNEI.

The V and J genes are TRBV10-2 and TRBJ1-2; D unclear. Germline V CDR1 and CDR2: WSHSY, SAAADI. This CDR3 has 14 residues. V shed 6 bases and J shed 0 bases, with 11 bases lying between them. DNA of the CDR3: TGCGCCAGCAGGGAGGTGGGAGCTAACTATGGCTACACCTTC. Translated: CASREVGANYGYTF.

The rearrangement links TRBV19 to TRBJ1-1, with D unresolved. Germline-derived CDR1 and CDR2 are LNHDA and SQIVND (reference sequence). Trimming shortened V by 3 bases and J by 2 bases, and 16 bases separated the two germline ends. The CDR3 is 16 amino acids. The CDR3, as DNA: TGTGCCAGTAGTATTCGCTCGAGGGCGGGAAACACTGAAGCTTTCTTT. This codes for CASSIRSRAGNTEAFF.

The rearrangement links TRBV29-1 to TRBJ2-1; TRBD1 matches 9 bases. CDR3 length: 15 residues. After removal of 5 bases from V and 6 bases from J, the junction contained 11 bases not matched to a gene. CDR1 and CDR2 from the germline V gene are SQVTM and ANQGSEA. The CDR3 nucleotides read TGCAGCGTTTCCCTCCGGGACAGGGAAAGCAATGAGCAGTTCTTC. It yields the protein CSVSLRDRESNEQFF.

The chain employs TRBV6-6 and TRBJ2-1, with 7 bases aligning to TRBD1. Per germline, CDR1 MNHNY and CDR2 SVGAGI (reference sequence). V shed 8 bases, J shed 6 bases, and the junction held 7 bases outside the gene matches. This CDR3 contains 13 residues. The CDR3 DNA is TGTGCCAGCGACAGGACAGGTTCCAATGAGCAGTTCTTC. Its protein is CASDRTGSNEQFF.

The V and J genes are TRBV30 and TRBJ2-1; tentative D call: TRBD2 (6 bases). Germline V CDR1 and CDR2: GTSNPN, SVGIG (reference sequence). The V end was cut by 1 base, the J end by 8 bases, with 12 bases between. CDR3 length: 13 residues. The CDR3 DNA follows: TGTGCCTGGAGTGAACGGAGGGGCGATGAGCAGTTCTTC. It specifies CAWSERRGDEQFF.

The rearrangement joins TRBV4-2 to TRBJ1-2; a possible D gene is TRBD1 (5 bases). The CDR3 consists of 16 residues. The ends were cut back, 0 bases at V and 4 bases at J, with 15 bases in the middle. The germline V gene has CDR1 LGHNA and CDR2 YNFKEQ. The CDR3 DNA sequence: TGTGCCAGCAGCCAAGAGGGACTACCGAATCTCTATGGCTACACCTTC. This sequence encodes CASSQEGLPNLYGYTF.

The genes are TRBV4-1 and TRBJ2-2, with TRBD1 identical over 8 bases. Germline V CDR1 and CDR2: MGHRA, YSYEKL. This CDR3 is built from 17 residues. Unmatched junction bases numbered 9, after V lost 6 bases and J lost 0 bases. The CDR3 loop is CASRPGQGRTNTGELFF. The CDR3 nucleotides are TGCGCCAGCAGACCCGGACAGGGCCGTACGAACACCGGGGAGCTGTTTTTT.

CDR3 loop: CASSPGLATDTQYF. The CDR3 DNA reads TGTGCCAGCAGCCCCGGACTAGCGACAGATACGCAGTATTTT. V usage is TRBV5-8 and J usage is TRBJ2-3; 9 bases align to TRBD2. The V gene's germline CDR1 is SGHTS and CDR2 YDEGEE. This CDR3 comprises 14 residues. V lost 4 bases, J lost 3 bases, and 3 bases stayed unmatched. Supplemented by reference TRBV5-8 and TRBJ2-3, the full variable domain reads EAGVTQSPTHLIKTRGQQATLRCSPISGHTSVYWYQQALGLGLQFLLWYDEGEERNRGNFPPRFSGRQFPNYSSELNVNALELEDSALYLCASSPGLATDTQYFGPGTRLTVL.

This clone was observed once. This rearrangement joins TRBV6-6 to TRBJ1-1; no clear D. Germline V gives CDR1 MNHNY, CDR2 SVGAGI (reference sequence). Between the trimmed V and J ends, which lost 2 bases and 2 bases, there was a span of 12 bases. The length of the CDR3 is 15 residues. The CDR3 DNA follows: TGTGCCAGCAGTTACGGTGGTGGATTAAACACTGAAGCTTTCTTT. Translating gives CASSYGGGLNTEAFF.

V usage is TRBV6-6 and J usage is TRBJ2-7, with 10 nucleotides matching TRBD2. The germline gives CDR1 MNHNY, CDR2 SVGAGI (reference sequence). The CDR3 is made up of 14 amino acids. V was clipped by 4 bases and J by 6 bases; unmatched bases: 6. As DNA, the CDR3 is TGTGCCAGCAGTTCCGGGACTAGCGATCGCGAGCAGTACTTC. Protein product: CASSSGTSDREQYF.

The V call is TRBV7-2, the J call TRBJ2-3, with 9 bases that match TRBD2. The trim removed 4 bases at V and 0 bases at J, leaving 5 bases unmatched. Per the germline V gene, CDR1 is SGHTA and CDR2 is FQGNSA. This CDR3 contains 16 residues. The DNA of the CDR3 is TGTGCCAGCAGCTCTAGACTAGCGGCGAGCACAGATACGCAGTATTTT. Encoded protein: CASSSRLAASTDTQYF.

This chain links TRBV15 with TRBJ2-2; 8 nucleotides match TRBD1. This CDR3 region has 16 residues. V was pared by 1 base and J by 0 bases, with 1 base of the junction left unmatched. Germline CDR1 is LNHNV and CDR2 is YYDKDF (reference sequence). CDR3: CATSRGDRPNTGELFF. Written as DNA, the CDR3 is TGTGCCACCAGCAGAGGGGACAGGCCGAACACCGGGGAGCTGTTTTTT.

V usage is TRBV2 and J usage is TRBJ1-2, with 7 bases fitting TRBD1. The CDR3 has 16 residues. V was pared by 3 bases and J by 5 bases, with 12 bases of the junction left unmatched. In germline, CDR1 is SNHLY, CDR2 FYNNEI. The CDR3: CASSDRAGQRAYGYTF. CDR3 nucleotides: TGTGCCAGCAGTGATAGGGCGGGACAGCGCGCGTATGGCTACACCTTC.

The chain has TRBV6-5 and TRBJ1-6, with D possibly being TRBD1 (5 bases). The CDR3 is 15 residues long. From germline, CDR1 is MNHEY and CDR2 SVGAGI. V dropped 0 bases and J dropped 8 bases, with 11 bases sitting between them. CDR3 nucleotide sequence: TGTGCCAGCAGTTACTCTAGCAGGGTGCATTCACCCCTCCACTTT. It specifies CASSYSSRVHSPLHF.

The V and J genes are TRBV29-1 and TRBJ1-5; 10 bases align to TRBD1. In germline, CDR1 is SQVTM, CDR2 ANQGSEA. The trim removed 6 bases at V and 2 bases at J, leaving 4 bases unmatched. This CDR3 region has 14 residues. The DNA for the CDR3 is TGCAGCGTCAAAGGACAGGGGGGCAATCAGCCCCAGCATTTT. Amino acids: CSVKGQGGNQPQHF.